Included here is one T cell receptor beta chain sequence, with context. Its antigen is as yet unknown. The assay ran at deep level. Repertoires were generated with immunoSEQ multiplex PCR, while TCRdb's copy carries only in-frame clones and drops some. Of 2 million to 3 million clones listed, around 94% are singletons. The entry originates in a study of shared clonotypes between healthy human individuals. This CDR3 is 16 amino acids long. Germline V gives CDR1 MNHEY, CDR2 SMNVEV (reference sequence). The V gene lost 0 bases and the J gene lost 0 bases, with 9 bases spanning the gap. The study's findings and limits: In general, naive subsets displayed greater estimated richness than memory subsets did.

The TCR comes from a man younger than 35 in good health. This chain joins TRBV27 and TRBJ1-5; D ambiguous. The sequencing input was naive CD4+ T cells sorted from blood. Subset indicated: CD45RA+ positively selected. CDR3 nucleotides: TGTGCCAGCAGTTTATCAACCGATAATAGCAATCAGCCCCAGCATTTT. Its translation is CASSLSTDNSNQPQHF.